This passage covers 13 T cell receptor beta chains from one sample sequenced in a study of blood T cell repertoires in COVID-19. Libraries were prepared by immunoSEQ multiplex PCR; TCRdb keeps only in-frame clonotypes and omits some of them. The sample yields 150,000 or so clones, under 90% seen once. The sample comprised PBMCs or T cells enriched from blood (not recorded which). The source is a woman aged 55 to 70 who had recovered from COVID-19.

The rearrangement uses TRBV2 and TRBJ2-3; 8 nucleotides line up with TRBD2. Trimming at V came to 4 bases and at J to 2 bases, leaving 2 bases not matched to a gene. This CDR3 is 14 amino acids long. Looked up from germline, CDR1 is SNHLY and CDR2 is FYNNEI. CDR3 in amino acids: CASSAGGLTDTQYF. The CDR3 DNA reads TGTGCCAGCAGTGCGGGGGGGCTCACAGATACGCAGTATTTT.

The chain joins TRBV30 to TRBJ2-3; a possible D gene is TRBD1 (6 bases). This CDR3 region has 14 residues. V lost 5 bases and J 2 bases, leaving 14 bases between the germline ends. The germline V gene encodes CDR1 GTSNPN and CDR2 SVGIG (reference sequence). The CDR3 spells CAWSKGQTTDTQYF. The CDR3 nucleotides read TGTGCCTGGTCGAAGGGACAAACCACAGATACGCAGTATTTT.

The chain carries TRBV3-1 (or the pseudogene TRBV3-2) and TRBJ1-2; D might be TRBD1 (5 bases). The CDR3 is 15 amino acids. CDR1 LGHDT and CDR2 YNNKEL come from the germline V gene (reference sequence). V lost 4 bases and J 5 bases, leaving 17 bases between the germline ends. CDR3 amino acids: CASSPRPGMGYGYTF. CDR3 DNA sequence: TGTGCCAGCAGCCCTAGGCCAGGGATGGGGTATGGCTACACCTTC.

The chain couples TRBV27 to TRBJ2-2; the match to TRBD1 covers 9 bases. The germline CDR1 and CDR2 sequences are MNHEY and SMNVEV (reference sequence). J gave up 6 bases and V 3 bases, and 5 bases lay outside the gene matches. CDR3 length: 15 amino acids. For the CDR3, the DNA is TGTGCCAGCAGTTTTGCGGGACAGGGATCCGGGGAGCTGTTTTTT. It encodes CASSFAGQGSGELFF.

The chain carries TRBV24-1 and TRBJ2-5; D might be TRBD1 (7 bases). V gave up 3 bases and J gave up 5 bases, with 15 bases separating them. CDR1 and CDR2 from the germline V gene are KGHDR and SFDVKD. This CDR3 has 15 residues. The CDR3 DNA is TGTGCCACCAGTGATCCGATGTCAGGGGGGGAGACCCAGTACTTC. Its protein product is CATSDPMSGGETQYF.

This chain links TRBV29-1 with TRBJ2-7, with D possibly matching TRBD1 (5 bases). The CDR3 consists of 14 residues. Trimming shortened V by 1 base and J by 2 bases, and 12 bases separated the two germline ends. CDR1 is SQVTM and CDR2 is ANQGSEA in the germline V gene. The CDR3 loop reads CSVEVADRAYEQYF. The CDR3 bases are TGCAGCGTTGAAGTTGCTGACAGAGCCTACGAGCAGTACTTC.

This chain joins TRBV19 and TRBJ2-3, with 9 bases identical to TRBD2. The CDR3 has 15 residues. Per the germline V gene, CDR1 is LNHDA and CDR2 is SQIVND (reference sequence). V was clipped by 2 bases and J by 6 bases; unmatched bases: 6. CDR3: CASSIRGGAGDTQYF. The CDR3, as DNA: TGTGCCAGTAGTATACGCGGGGGGGCCGGGGATACGCAGTATTTT.

The chain combines TRBV3-1 (or the pseudogene TRBV3-2) with TRBJ1-3; 7 positions agree with TRBD1. Germline-derived CDR1 and CDR2 are LGHDT and YNNKEL (reference sequence). This CDR3 comprises 18 residues. V lost 6 bases to trimming and J lost 0 bases; unmatched junction nucleotides: 14. This CDR3 is CASRMTGKTTSSGNTIYF. The CDR3 DNA reads TGTGCCAGCAGAATGACAGGGAAAACTACGAGCTCTGGAAACACCATATATTTT.

The rearrangement joins TRBV4-1 to TRBJ1-1, with 7 bases fitting TRBD1. Trimming at V came to 2 bases and at J to 5 bases, leaving 8 bases not matched to a gene. Looked up from germline, CDR1 is MGHRA and CDR2 is YSYEKL. The CDR3 has 15 amino acids. The CDR3 DNA is TGCGCCAGCAGCCAAATAGGGGGCGCGGTTACTGAAGCTTTCTTT. As protein: CASSQIGGAVTEAFF.

The V and J genes are TRBV13 and TRBJ1-4; TRBD1 is a possible D gene (5 bases). Trimming removed 7 bases from V and 8 bases from J, with 14 bases in between. Germline V gene sequence: CDR1 PRHDT, CDR2 FYEKMQ (reference sequence). The CDR3 length is 13 residues. The CDR3 DNA reads as TGTGCCAGCACCTCGGATAGGGGAGAAAAACTGTTTTTT. It translates to CASTSDRGEKLFF.

The chain is built from TRBV5-1 and TRBJ1-6; D is uncertain. Deletions cut 0 bases from V and 9 bases from J, with 10 bases between. CDR3 length: 14 amino acids. In germline, CDR1 is SGHRS, CDR2 YFSETQ. Here the CDR3 reads CASSLAGEGSPLHF. CDR3 nucleotides: TGCGCCAGCAGCTTGGCAGGAGAGGGTTCACCCCTCCACTTT.

This chain uses TRBV2 with TRBJ2-7, with 10 bases identical to TRBD2. CDR1 and CDR2 from the germline V gene are SNHLY and FYNNEI. The CDR3 runs to 18 residues. With V trimmed by 8 bases and J by 4 bases, 20 bases remained unmatched. This CDR3 reads CASRKGAGGLGALYEQYF. The CDR3 nucleotides are TGTGCCAGCCGGAAGGGAGCGGGGGGGCTTGGGGCTTTGTACGAGCAGTACTTC.

This clone was recorded a few times. The chain has TRBV5-1 and TRBJ2-7; D is possibly TRBD1 (6 bases). The CDR3 has 14 residues. Germline-derived CDR1 and CDR2 are SGHRS and YFSETQ. V lost 1 base and J lost 5, with 13 bases in between. CDR3 sequence reads: CASSLTGPFDEQYF. CDR3 bases: TGCGCCAGCAGCTTGACAGGGCCGTTTGACGAGCAGTACTTC.